Listed below are T cell receptor beta chains from one sample, sequenced in a study of control samples from healthy donors and cancer patients. Sequencing used immunoSEQ multiplex PCR; TCRdb keeps in-frame clones, though not all of them. The table records more than 95,000 clones, about 93% of them present only once. The sequenced sample was blood. These receptors all stem from a man younger than 45 in good health. Each CDR3 is given with its conserved first and last residue. Each record gives: V gene, clone size, D gene, J gene, CDR3 protein, CDR3 DNA. D genes are given only for firm matches. Expanded clones are given a class, and other clones once, few, many or no size at all.

v_call: TRBV4-1; clone_size: -; d_call: -; j_call: TRBJ2-7; cdr3_aa: CASSPGPGDATSYEQYF; cdr3_nt: TGCGCCAGCAGCCCCGGTCCGGGGGACGCCACCTCTTACGAGCAGTACTTC
v_call: TRBV5-1; clone_size: -; d_call: -; j_call: TRBJ2-4; cdr3_aa: CASSDDVAGAQNIQYF; cdr3_nt: TGCGCCAGCAGCGATGACGTGGCGGGGGCGCAAAACATTCAGTACTTC
v_call: TRBV4-1; clone_size: -; d_call: -; j_call: TRBJ1-1; cdr3_aa: CASHLREGMNTEAFF; cdr3_nt: TGCGCCAGCCACCTTAGGGAGGGGATGAACACTGAAGCTTTCTTT
v_call: TRBV9; clone_size: -; d_call: TRBD1; j_call: TRBJ1-2; cdr3_aa: CASSPPGQGESGYTF; cdr3_nt: TGTGCCAGCAGCCCCCCGGGACAGGGGGAGAGTGGCTACACCTTC
v_call: TRBV2; clone_size: once; d_call: TRBD1; j_call: TRBJ1-1; cdr3_aa: CASRDGTGYSEAFF; cdr3_nt: TGTGCCAGCAGGGATGGGACAGGGTACTCTGAAGCTTTCTTT
v_call: TRBV6-5; clone_size: once; d_call: -; j_call: TRBJ2-3; cdr3_aa: CASIRGDTQYF; cdr3_nt: TGTGCCAGCATCCGGGGGGATACGCAGTATTTT
v_call: TRBV20-1; clone_size: -; d_call: -; j_call: TRBJ2-7; cdr3_aa: CSALDRGEQYF; cdr3_nt: TGCAGTGCTTTAGATCGGGGCGAGCAGTACTTC
v_call: TRBV30; clone_size: -; d_call: -; j_call: TRBJ1-1; cdr3_aa: CAWSPGRMNTEAFF; cdr3_nt: TGTGCCTGGAGCCCGGGACGGATGAACACTGAAGCTTTCTTT
v_call: TRBV28; clone_size: -; d_call: -; j_call: TRBJ1-5; cdr3_aa: CASSLSRSGNQPQHF; cdr3_nt: TGTGCCAGCAGTTTGTCAAGGTCGGGAAATCAGCCCCAGCATTTT
v_call: TRBV27; clone_size: -; d_call: -; j_call: TRBJ1-2; cdr3_aa: CASRGGRGYTF; cdr3_nt: TGTGCCAGCAGGGGGGGTCGTGGCTACACCTTC
v_call: TRBV5-6; clone_size: once; d_call: TRBD1; j_call: TRBJ2-7; cdr3_aa: CASSDSDRAYEQYF; cdr3_nt: TGTGCCAGCAGCGACTCGGACAGGGCCTACGAGCAGTACTTC
v_call: TRBV24-1; clone_size: -; d_call: -; j_call: TRBJ2-3; cdr3_aa: CATSATGKTSSTDTQYF; cdr3_nt: TGTGCCACCAGTGCGACCGGGAAAACATCGTCCACAGATACGCAGTATTTT
v_call: TRBV24-1; clone_size: -; d_call: -; j_call: TRBJ1-3; cdr3_aa: CATSDHDTYSGNTIYF; cdr3_nt: TGTGCCACCAGTGACCATGACACTTACTCTGGAAACACCATATATTTT
v_call: TRBV18; clone_size: -; d_call: -; j_call: TRBJ1-2; cdr3_aa: CASSPGSSTGYGGYTF; cdr3_nt: TGTGCCAGCTCACCTGGTAGTTCTACAGGGTACGGGGGCTACACCTTC
v_call: TRBV19; clone_size: once; d_call: -; j_call: TRBJ2-1; cdr3_aa: CASSTFWEQFF; cdr3_nt: TGTGCCAGTAGTACCTTTTGGGAGCAGTTCTTC
v_call: TRBV7-2; clone_size: -; d_call: TRBD1; j_call: TRBJ2-5; cdr3_aa: CASSSLSGGQGARETQYF; cdr3_nt: TGTGCCAGCAGCTCCCTCTCAGGGGGGCAGGGGGCAAGGGAGACCCAGTACTTC
v_call: TRBV20-1; clone_size: -; d_call: -; j_call: TRBJ1-2; cdr3_aa: CSASDYGYTF; cdr3_nt: TGCAGTGCTAGTGACTATGGCTACACCTTC
v_call: TRBV5-1; clone_size: once; d_call: -; j_call: TRBJ1-2; cdr3_aa: CASSGPAAESEVGYTF; cdr3_nt: TGCGCCAGCAGCGGCCCAGCGGCGGAGAGCGAGGTTGGCTACACCTTC
v_call: TRBV18; clone_size: -; d_call: TRBD2; j_call: TRBJ2-1; cdr3_aa: CASSSLAGGNNEQFF; cdr3_nt: TGTGCCAGCTCATCACTAGCGGGGGGGAACAATGAGCAGTTCTTC
v_call: TRBV5-4; clone_size: -; d_call: TRBD2; j_call: TRBJ2-5; cdr3_aa: CASSLVGSGGPTQYF; cdr3_nt: TGTGCCAGCAGCTTGGTCGGTAGCGGGGGGCCGACCCAGTACTTC
v_call: TRBV29-1; clone_size: -; d_call: -; j_call: TRBJ1-4; cdr3_aa: CSVEVTKLFF; cdr3_nt: TGCAGCGTTGAGGTCACCAAACTGTTTTTT
v_call: TRBV2; clone_size: -; d_call: TRBD2; j_call: TRBJ2-1; cdr3_aa: CASSMGRAGGHEQFF; cdr3_nt: TGTGCCAGCAGTATGGGGCGAGCGGGGGGGCATGAGCAGTTCTTC
v_call: TRBV27; clone_size: -; d_call: TRBD1; j_call: TRBJ1-2; cdr3_aa: CASSPGQDYGYTF; cdr3_nt: TGTGCCAGCAGTCCGGGACAGGACTATGGCTACACCTTC
v_call: TRBV6-2/TRBV6-3; clone_size: -; d_call: TRBD1; j_call: TRBJ2-1; cdr3_aa: CASSYPTGSSYNEQFF; cdr3_nt: TGTGCCAGCAGTTACCCGACAGGGAGCTCCTACAATGAGCAGTTCTTC
v_call: TRBV9; clone_size: -; d_call: TRBD1; j_call: TRBJ2-2; cdr3_aa: CASSGRDREGTGELFF; cdr3_nt: TGTGCCAGCAGCGGCCGGGACAGGGAGGGTACCGGGGAGCTGTTTTTT
v_call: TRBV21-1; clone_size: few; d_call: -; j_call: TRBJ1-3; cdr3_aa: CASSKKSAGGVDGNTIYF; cdr3_nt: TGTGCCAGCAGCAAGAAATCTGCAGGGGGGGTAGATGGAAACACCATATATTTT
v_call: TRBV5-1; clone_size: once; d_call: -; j_call: TRBJ1-2; cdr3_aa: CASTLGFLREVGPNYGYTF; cdr3_nt: TGCGCCAGCACGCTAGGGTTTTTAAGGGAAGTCGGGCCTAACTATGGCTACACCTTC
v_call: TRBV5-1; clone_size: once; d_call: -; j_call: TRBJ2-4; cdr3_aa: CASSLRGLGLDIQYF; cdr3_nt: TGCGCCAGCAGCTTGAGGGGCCTCGGTTTGGACATTCAGTACTTC
v_call: TRBV27; clone_size: -; d_call: -; j_call: TRBJ2-2; cdr3_aa: CASSLSRTGELFF; cdr3_nt: TGTGCCAGCAGTTTATCACGGACCGGGGAGCTGTTTTTT
v_call: TRBV5-6; clone_size: -; d_call: -; j_call: TRBJ2-3; cdr3_aa: CASSFGTGYSTDTQYF; cdr3_nt: TGTGCCAGCAGCTTTGGTACAGGCTATAGCACAGATACGCAGTATTTT
v_call: TRBV27; clone_size: once; d_call: -; j_call: TRBJ2-6; cdr3_aa: CASSLLGGLGANVLTF; cdr3_nt: TGTGCCAGCAGTCTCCTGGGGGGGCTAGGGGCCAACGTCCTGACTTTC
v_call: TRBV7-3; clone_size: -; d_call: -; j_call: TRBJ2-2; cdr3_aa: CASSAQTGFNTGELFF; cdr3_nt: TGTGCCAGCAGCGCCCAGACAGGATTCAACACCGGGGAGCTGTTTTTT
v_call: TRBV29-1; clone_size: -; d_call: -; j_call: TRBJ2-5; cdr3_aa: CSVRGIQETQYF; cdr3_nt: TGCAGCGTTAGAGGGATCCAAGAGACCCAGTACTTC
v_call: TRBV5-4; clone_size: once; d_call: -; j_call: TRBJ2-1; cdr3_aa: CASSLVDYNEQFF; cdr3_nt: TGTGCCAGCAGCTTGGTCGACTACAATGAGCAGTTCTTC
v_call: TRBV5-1; clone_size: -; d_call: -; j_call: TRBJ1-5; cdr3_aa: CASSLAVDQPQHF; cdr3_nt: TGCGCCAGCAGCTTGGCCGTCGATCAGCCCCAGCATTTT
v_call: TRBV24-1; clone_size: -; d_call: -; j_call: TRBJ1-2; cdr3_aa: CATSEGSGGYTF; cdr3_nt: TGTGCCACCAGTGAAGGGTCGGGTGGCTACACCTTC
v_call: TRBV3-1/TRBV3-2; clone_size: -; d_call: -; j_call: TRBJ2-3; cdr3_aa: CASSLIRADTQYF; cdr3_nt: TGTGCCAGCAGCCTAATCAGGGCAGATACGCAGTATTTT
v_call: TRBV19; clone_size: -; d_call: TRBD1; j_call: TRBJ2-3; cdr3_aa: CASSLTGLKLITDTQYF; cdr3_nt: TGTGCCAGTAGTCTGACAGGGCTGAAGTTGATCACAGATACGCAGTATTTT